This T cell receptor (beta chain) originates from a study of T cells in Graves' hyperthyroidism and ophthalmopathy. In its sample, this clonotype was seen a few times. Amplified TCR beta CDR3 regions derived from RNA transcripts. In the first-round RT-PCR of the TCR CDR3, the HTBI primer set was used. TCRdb fed the multiplex PCR reads into MiXCR, producing one record per CDR3 protein. Here the sample spans around 760,000 distinct CDR3 sequences, about a third being singletons. V was shortened by 7 bases and J by 3 bases, with 9 bases between the two germline ends. CDR3 length: 12 residues. CDR1 is MNHNY and CDR2 is SVGAGI in the germline V gene (reference sequence).

The sequence was obtained from a woman aged 40 to 50 with Graves' hyperthyroidism. The specimen sequenced was blood. J is TRBJ1-2 and V is TRBV6-6; D is uncertain. The CDR3 reads CASTPRDYGYTF. CDR3 DNA: TGTGCCAGCACTCCTAGAGACTATGGCTACACCTTC.